A single sample gave rise to the 29 T cell receptor beta chains below, sequenced in a study of post-analysis software for immune sequencing data. Study-wide points: Relative to controls, patients had 5 or 6 TRBV segments at higher frequency, with TRBV5-6, TRBV5-1 and TRBV20-1 among these.

Antigen specificity for these receptors is unknown. Included in the TCR beta cDNA libraries were unique molecular identifiers. One entry per CDR3 protein, called by TCRdb with MiXCR from the PCR reads. The sample has 700,000 to 800,000 distinct CDR3 sequences, around 27% seen once. The sequencing sample was made of blood. The origin of the receptors is a girl between 10 and 17 years old with multiple sclerosis.

This chain links TRBV27 with TRBJ1-5; D unclear. V was shortened by 9 bases and J by 7 bases, with 16 bases between the two germline ends. Looked up from germline, CDR1 is MNHEY and CDR2 is SMNVEV (reference sequence). This CDR3 comprises 13 residues. The CDR3 reads CASTDRPGQPQHF. The DNA for the CDR3 is TGTGCCAGTACCGATAGGCCAGGCCAGCCCCAGCATTTT.

This clonotype was counted between two and nine times. CDR3 sequence (DNA): TGTGCCAGCAGCCCCCACGGGGGGAATACGCAGTATTTT. Protein sequence: CASSPHGGNTQYF. The chain links TRBV2 to TRBJ2-3; 7 bases match TRBD2. Trimming at V came to 6 bases and at J to 7 bases, leaving 7 bases not matched to a gene. CDR3 length: 13 residues. From germline, CDR1 is SNHLY and CDR2 FYNNEI.

The chain joins TRBV29-1 to TRBJ2-5, with a possible D match to TRBD2 (6 bases). The germline gives CDR1 SQVTM, CDR2 ANQGSEA. Trimming pared 0 bases from V and 4 bases from J, leaving 21 bases between. This CDR3 has 17 amino acids. The CDR3 loop is CSVEDGGPGPRGETQYF. The CDR3 bases are TGCAGCGTTGAAGATGGGGGACCGGGACCGCGGGGAGAGACCCAGTACTTC.

V gene TRBV10-3 combines with J gene TRBJ2-7, with D possibly being TRBD1 (5 bases). The DNA end favors TRBJ2-5, so the J call may be wrong. The CDR3 has 12 residues. Germline V gene data show CDR1 as ENHRY and CDR2 as SYGVKD. The CDR3 DNA sequence: TGTGCCATCAGTGCGACAGTTGGGACCCAGTACTTC. Protein: CAISATVGTQYF.

The gene calls are TRBV20-1 and TRBJ1-5; D gene uncertain. V was cut by 3 bases and J by 2 bases, with 14 bases left in between. In germline, CDR1 is DFQATT, CDR2 SNEGSKA (reference sequence). The CDR3 length is 15 residues. The CDR3, as DNA: TGCAGTGCTAGTTCAAGGGAACCGCGCAATCAGCCCCAGCATTTT. Protein sequence: CSASSREPRNQPQHF.

The table lists this clonotype with many counts. J is TRBJ2-1 and V is TRBV29-1, with D perhaps matching TRBD1 (7 bases). Trimming took off 4 bases at V and 3 bases at J, with 16 bases between the two ends. From germline, CDR1 is SQVTM and CDR2 ANQGSEA. This CDR3 region has 15 residues. The CDR3 DNA is TGCAGCGTTGTGAGGCAGGGGGGACTCTACAATGAGCAGTTCTTC. Protein sequence: CSVVRQGGLYNEQFF.

This clonotype was detected a few times. This chain links TRBV7-2 with TRBJ2-3; D is unclear. This CDR3 region has 14 residues. Germline CDR1 reads SGHTA; CDR2 reads FQGNSA. V was clipped by 3 bases and J by 6 bases, with 13 bases between them. The CDR3 sequence: CASSFGRVSDTQYF. The CDR3 region has the DNA TGTGCCAGCAGCTTTGGCCGGGTTTCGGATACGCAGTATTTT. Using reference TRBV7-2 and TRBJ2-3 for the parts outside the CDR3, the full variable domain is GAGVSQSPSNKVTEKGKDVELRCDPISGHTALYWYRQSLGQGLEFLIYFQGNSAPDKSGLPSDRFSAERTGGSVSTLTIQRTQQEDSAVYLCASSFGRVSDTQYFGPGTRLTVL.

The table lists this clonotype with many counts. The J gene is TRBJ2-3, the V gene TRBV6-4, with 7 nucleotides matching TRBD2. Germline V gives CDR1 MRHNA, CDR2 SNTAGT. This CDR3 region has 14 residues. After removal of 4 bases from V and 1 base from J, the junction contained 2 bases not matched to a gene. The CDR3 sequence: CASSASGGTDTQYF. In DNA, the CDR3 is TGTGCCAGCAGTGCTAGCGGTGGCACAGATACGCAGTATTTT.

This clonotype turned up a few times. V gene TRBV3-1 combines with J gene TRBJ2-5; 7 nucleotides line up with TRBD2. Germline V gene data show CDR1 as LGHDT and CDR2 as YNNKEL (reference sequence). CDR3 length: 14 residues. Trimming removed 0 bases from V and 9 bases from J; junction bases left unmatched: 7. CDR3 bases: TGTGCCAGCAGCCAAGAGGTCCGGCGGGGGTCCCAGTACTTC. Amino acids: CASSQEVRRGSQYF.

This chain uses TRBV9 with TRBJ2-3; possibly TRBD1 or TRBD2 for D (5 bases each). Deletions cut 2 bases from V and 2 bases from J, with 12 bases between. Germline lookup yields CDR1 SGDLS and CDR2 YYNGEE. CDR3 size: 15 residues. The CDR3 DNA reads as TGTGCCAGCAGCGTGAGGGACGGACACACAGATACGCAGTATTTT. It yields the protein CASSVRDGHTDTQYF.

This chain joins TRBV5-1 and TRBJ2-3, with 10 bases fitting TRBD2. Germline V gene sequence: CDR1 SGHRS, CDR2 YFSETQ. This CDR3 is built from 16 residues. J lost 3 bases, V lost 4 bases, and 8 bases had no gene match. The CDR3 bases are TGCGCCAGCAGCCTCGTAGCGGGACTAGCGACAGATACGCAGTATTTT. Translation gives CASSLVAGLATDTQYF.

The chain has TRBV5-1 and TRBJ2-5; TRBD1 matches 8 bases. From germline, CDR1 is SGHRS and CDR2 YFSETQ. The V and J ends lost 3 bases and 1 base, in that order; junction bases with no gene match: 8. This CDR3 is built from 16 residues. The CDR3 DNA follows: TGCGCCAGCAGCTGGACCCGCAGGGGGCCCCAAGAGACCCAGTACTTC. Protein product: CASSWTRRGPQETQYF.

This sequence joins TRBV4-3 and TRBJ2-2, with 11 bases identical to TRBD2. Germline loops: CDR1 LGHNA, CDR2 YSLEER. The CDR3 consists of 18 residues. The V and J ends lost 0 bases and 5 bases, in that order; junction bases with no gene match: 8. The CDR3 loop reads CASSQDLLAGGGTGELFF. The DNA for the CDR3 is TGCGCCAGCAGCCAAGATCTGCTAGCGGGAGGAGGTACCGGGGAGCTGTTTTTT.

In DNA form, the CDR3 reads TGCGCCAGCAGCCAAAACCCCGGACAAAACTATGGCTACACCTTC. Encoded protein: CASSQNPGQNYGYTF. This chain connects TRBV4-3 to TRBJ1-2; D is perhaps TRBD1 (5 bases). The CDR3 sequence is 15 residues long. Germline V lookup: CDR1 LGHNA, CDR2 YSLEER. V shed 2 bases and J shed 2 bases, with 12 bases lying between them.

The sample holds a few counts of this clonotype. The chain links TRBV5-1 to TRBJ2-3; 8 nucleotides match TRBD2. The V and J ends lost 0 bases and 2 bases, in that order; junction bases with no gene match: 11. CDR3 length: 18 residues. Germline V gene lookup returns CDR1 SGHRS and CDR2 YFSETQ. The CDR3 DNA follows: TGCGCCAGCAGCTTGGGGCCGGGAGGGGCCCGATCCACAGATACGCAGTATTTT. As protein: CASSLGPGGARSTDTQYF. The whole variable domain, remainder taken from reference TRBV5-1 and TRBJ2-3, is KAGVTQTPRYLIKTRGQQVTLSCSPISGHRSVSWYQQTPGQGLQFLFEYFSETQRNKGNFPGRFSGRQFSNSRSEMNVSTLELGDSALYLCASSLGPGGARSTDTQYFGPGTRLTVL.

The chain links TRBV10-3 to TRBJ2-3; TRBD2 might be the D (6 bases). The CDR3 is 16 amino acids. The V end was cut by 6 bases, the J end by 1 base, with 17 bases between. Germline CDR1 is ENHRY and CDR2 is SYGVKD. CDR3 DNA: TGTGCCATCAGCCCTCGGGGCCCGGGGGGCACAGATACGCAGTATTTT. It specifies CAISPRGPGGTDTQYF.

This clonotype was detected a few times. The rearrangement uses TRBV20-1 and TRBJ2-3; 11 bases align to TRBD2. V was clipped by 0 bases and J by 5 bases; unmatched bases: 4. Germline V lookup: CDR1 DFQATT, CDR2 SNEGSKA (reference sequence). The CDR3 is made up of 15 amino acids. The CDR3 sequence is CSAREASGGIDTQYF. In DNA form, the CDR3 reads TGCAGTGCTAGAGAGGCTAGCGGGGGGATAGATACGCAGTATTTT.

The J gene is TRBJ2-7, the V gene TRBV20-1, with TRBD2 matching over 8 bases. The end of the DNA is better explained by TRBJ2-5, so the J call may be wrong. CDR1 DFQATT and CDR2 SNEGSKA come from the germline V gene (reference sequence). This CDR3 comprises 15 residues. The CDR3 DNA sequence: TGCAGTGCTAGAGATCTTGGCGGGAGGAGTGAGACCCAGTACTTC. Amino acid sequence: CSARDLGGRSETQYF.

The DNA for the CDR3 is TGTGCCAGCAGCTTACACCCGGACTGGACGGGGTTCTTC. This encodes CASSLHPDWTGFF. The chain is built from TRBV11-2 and TRBJ2-1, with D perhaps TRBD2 (5 bases). Germline values: CDR1 SGHAT, CDR2 FQNNGV. V was cut by 2 bases and J by 15 bases, with 17 bases left in between. This CDR3 spans 13 amino acids.

There are a few counts of this clonotype. This chain joins TRBV6-5 and TRBJ2-4; no definite D call. The J call may be in error: the DNA end matches TRBJ2-7 better. The CDR3 runs 12 residues. CDR1 is MNHEY and CDR2 is SVGAGI in the germline V gene. As DNA, the CDR3 is TGTGCCAGTTCCGCCCCCTGGGCCGAGCAGTACTTC. Translated, it gives CASSAPWAEQYF.

This clonotype was recorded at least ten times. The chain links TRBV20-1 to TRBJ2-3; 7 bases are a match to TRBD2. Looked up from germline, CDR1 is DFQATT and CDR2 is SNEGSKA (reference sequence). The CDR3 runs 14 residues. With V trimmed by 6 bases and J by 2 bases, 8 bases remained unmatched. The CDR3 DNA reads as TGCAGTGCCAAACTAGCGCCCGCCACAGATACGCAGTATTTT. Translated, it gives CSAKLAPATDTQYF.

This clonotype was counted a few times. V and J are TRBV7-9 and TRBJ2-1, with no clear D. In germline, CDR1 is SEHNR, CDR2 FQNEAQ (reference sequence). The CDR3 sequence is 13 residues long. Trimming took 3 bases from V and 9 from J, leaving 12 bases between them. This CDR3 is CASSFMGSTEQFF. The CDR3 DNA reads TGTGCCAGCAGCTTTATGGGAAGCACTGAGCAGTTCTTC. Full variable domain (remainder filled in from reference TRBV7-9 and TRBJ2-1): DTGVSQNPRHKITKRGQNVTFRCDPISEHNRLYWYRQTLGQGPEFLTYFQNEAQLEKSRLLSDRFSAERPKGSFSTLEIQRTEQGDSAMYLCASSFMGSTEQFFGPGTRLTVL.

The DNA for the CDR3 is TGCAGCGTTGAGTTGGCTACAGGGTACGGTGGCTACACCTTC. Encoded protein: CSVELATGYGGYTF. V is TRBV29-1 and J is TRBJ1-2; a weak D match, TRBD1 (6 bases). This CDR3 is 14 amino acids long. Per the germline V gene, CDR1 is SQVTM and CDR2 is ANQGSEA. V shed 3 bases and J shed 7 bases, with 18 bases lying between them.

The rearrangement joins TRBV7-9 to TRBJ2-6, with D perhaps matching TRBD1 or TRBD2 (6 bases each). From germline, CDR1 is SEHNR and CDR2 FQNEAQ (reference sequence). CDR3 size: 20 residues. Trimming cost V 4 bases and J 3 bases, with 25 bases left between them. The CDR3 protein is CASSYRGGPVVRGGANVLTF. DNA for the CDR3: TGTGCCAGCAGCTACCGTGGGGGGCCCGTCGTGAGGGGTGGGGCCAACGTCCTGACTTTC.

The table lists this clonotype with a few counts. The rearrangement uses TRBV4-1 and TRBJ2-7, with unresolved D. Germline loops: CDR1 MGHRA, CDR2 YSYEKL. This CDR3 is 13 amino acids long. V was trimmed by 3 bases and J by 0 bases, leaving 6 bases between them. This CDR3 reads CASSHPNSYEQYF. The DNA of the CDR3 is TGCGCCAGCAGCCACCCGAACTCCTACGAGCAGTACTTC.

The chain recombines TRBV29-1 with TRBJ2-1; maybe TRBD2 (5 bases). The CDR3 is 15 amino acids. V lost 4 bases to trimming and J lost 3 bases, with 16 bases between them. Germline V lookup: CDR1 SQVTM, CDR2 ANQGSEA. The CDR3 DNA sequence: TGCAGCGTTGTAATGAGCGGCTTATTCTACAATGAGCAGTTCTTC. Translation: CSVVMSGLFYNEQFF.

In nucleotides, the CDR3 is TGCAGTGCTAGGACGAGCTCTGGGGCCAACGTCCTGACTTTC. It yields the protein CSARTSSGANVLTF. The chain joins TRBV20-1 to TRBJ2-6, with unresolved D. V lost 3 bases and J lost 0, with 6 bases in between. The CDR3 runs to 14 residues. Germline V lookup: CDR1 DFQATT, CDR2 SNEGSKA (reference sequence).

This clonotype was picked up a small number of times. The gene calls are TRBV29-1 and TRBJ1-2; 8 nucleotides align to TRBD1. Per the germline V gene, CDR1 is SQVTM and CDR2 is ANQGSEA. J gave up 4 bases and V 8 bases, and 6 bases lay outside the gene matches. The CDR3 is 12 amino acids. CDR3 nucleotide sequence: TGCAGCTTGGGACAGGATATCTATGGCTACACCTTC. Translation gives CSLGQDIYGYTF.

This chain connects TRBV9 to TRBJ2-1; D uncertain. V was trimmed by 0 bases and J by 3 bases, leaving 10 bases between them. Germline values: CDR1 SGDLS, CDR2 YYNGEE. This CDR3 spans 15 amino acids. In DNA form, the CDR3 reads TGTGCCAGCAGCGTAGCTGTGGAGAGCTACAATGAGCAGTTCTTC. As protein: CASSVAVESYNEQFF.